The 12 T cell receptor beta chains presented below share a single source sample, sequenced in a study of Ad26.COV2.S vaccination and SARS-CoV-2 variants. Noted treatment: 19 received Ad26.COV2.S at low or high dose, single or two shots; a few received placebo; per-sample allocation not given. Samples came from day 63 after the first vaccine or placebo injection. Generated by immunoSEQ multiplex PCR, the TCRdb table keeps only in-frame clones and is missing some. The sample contains about 680,000 clones, 80% to 90% of which appear only once. Sample: peripheral blood, taken in a trial of Ad26.COV2.S vaccine versus placebo. The origin of the receptors is a person aged 18-65 years who received the Ad26.COV2.S COVID-19 vaccine or a placebo.

V usage is TRBV5-1 and J usage is TRBJ1-5; a weak D match, TRBD1 (5 bases). From germline, CDR1 is SGHRS and CDR2 YFSETQ. Between the trimmed V and J ends, which lost 5 bases and 0 bases, there was a span of 12 bases. This CDR3 comprises 15 residues. The CDR3 DNA reads as TGCGCCAGCAGAGCCAGGGCGGATAGCAATCAGCCCCAGCATTTT. Amino acids: CASRARADSNQPQHF.

V usage is TRBV11-2 and J usage is TRBJ2-1; weak D call: TRBD2 (6 bases). Germline CDR1 and CDR2: SGHAT and FQNNGV. The CDR3 extends over 14 amino acids. Trimming removed 2 bases from V and 7 bases from J, with 12 bases in between. CDR3: CASSLSGTPNEQFF. CDR3 nucleotides: TGTGCCAGCAGCTTATCCGGGACTCCGAATGAGCAGTTCTTC.

The V gene is TRBV2, the J gene TRBJ2-6; D is tentatively TRBD1 or TRBD2 (5 bases each). CDR1 and CDR2 (germline): SNHLY, FYNNEI. The CDR3 extends over 15 amino acids. V was pared by 6 bases and J by 4 bases, with 13 bases between. CDR3: CASRRDLTGANVLTF. CDR3 coding DNA: TGTGCCAGCAGGAGGGACCTAACAGGGGCCAACGTCCTGACTTTC.

Comment on this clone: Other DNA sequences from this sample encode an identical CDR3 as well. This rearrangement joins TRBV12-3 or TRBV12-4 to TRBJ1-1; no reliable D call. The CDR3 spans 12 residues. Deletions cut 2 bases from V and 1 base from J, with 2 bases between. The CDR3 nucleotides read TGTGCCAGCAGTTTAACGAACACTGAAGCTTTCTTT. Translated, it gives CASSLTNTEAFF.

J is TRBJ2-5 and V is TRBV7-9; the match to TRBD2 covers 14 bases. Germline assignment: CDR1 SEHNR and CDR2 FQNEAQ (reference sequence). V was pared by 3 bases and J by 3 bases, with 12 bases of the junction left unmatched. This CDR3 is built from 19 residues. The CDR3 region is CASSLGLAGVKGLEETQYF. In DNA, the CDR3 is TGTGCCAGCAGCTTGGGACTAGCGGGAGTTAAGGGGCTGGAAGAGACCCAGTACTTC. The full variable domain, in which reference TRBV7-9 and TRBJ2-5 provide the parts outside the CDR3, is DTGVSQNPRHKITKRGQNVTFRCDPISEHNRLYWYRQTLGQGPEFLTYFQNEAQLEKSRLLSDRFSAERPKGSFSTLEIQRTEQGDSAMYLCASSLGLAGVKGLEETQYFGPGTRLLVL.

As for this clone: The identical CDR3 is also encoded by other nucleotide sequences in the sample. This chain uses TRBV12-3 or TRBV12-4 with TRBJ2-1; D is uncertain. The ends were cut back, 5 bases at V and 7 bases at J, with 6 bases in the middle. The CDR3 is 11 residues long. The CDR3: CASSLLNEQFF. CDR3 in DNA: TGTGCCAGCAGTCTTCTTAATGAGCAGTTCTTC.

This chain uses TRBV24-1 with TRBJ1-1; D gene uncertain. Germline loops: CDR1 KGHDR, CDR2 SFDVKD. The V and J ends lost 7 bases and 11 bases respectively, with 13 bases between them. CDR3 length: 11 amino acids. Here the CDR3 reads CATSAARNAFF. CDR3 coding DNA: TGTGCCACCAGCGCCGCAAGGAACGCTTTCTTT.

V and J are TRBV6-5 and TRBJ1-5; D gene unclear. Looked up from germline, CDR1 is MNHEY and CDR2 is SVGAGI. The germline V and J ends were trimmed by 6 bases and 0 bases, with 6 bases remaining between them. The CDR3 is 13 amino acids. In DNA, the CDR3 is TGTGCCAGCAGGCTATCTAGCAATCAGCCCCAGCATTTT. Encoded protein: CASRLSSNQPQHF.

This chain connects TRBV11-2 to TRBJ1-6; D remains ambiguous. The V end lost 1 base, the J end lost 7 bases, and 8 bases lay between the germline ends. The CDR3 extends over 14 amino acids. Germline assignment: CDR1 SGHAT and CDR2 FQNNGV. CDR3 loop: CASSLGQANSPLHF. In DNA, the CDR3 is TGTGCCAGCAGCTTAGGGCAGGCGAATTCACCCCTCCACTTT.

The chain carries TRBV21-1 and TRBJ2-7; no DNA check was done on the table's D call, TRBD2. TRBV21-1 is marked as a pseudogene. The CDR3 contains 19 residues. Here the CDR3 reads CASSKPRDRLSGGLYEQYF. CDR3 DNA sequence: TGTGCCAGCAGCAAACCCCGGGACAGACTGAGCGGGGGCCTCTACGAGCAGTACTTC.

This sequence joins TRBV9 and TRBJ1-2, with a tentative D call TRBD1 (6 bases). CDR1 and CDR2 (germline): SGDLS, YYNGEE. V lost 4 bases, J lost 5 bases, and 15 bases lay in between. CDR3 length: 14 residues. The CDR3 bases are TGTGCCAGCAGCCCCAGCGGGGGCGAGTATGGCTACACCTTC. Its protein is CASSPSGGEYGYTF. Looking up the rest from reference TRBV9 and TRBJ1-2 gives the full variable domain: DSGVTQTPKHLITATGQRVTLRCSPRSGDLSVYWYQQSLDQGLQFLIQYYNGEERAKGNILERFSAQQFPDLHSELNLSSLELGDSALYFCASSPSGGEYGYTFGSGTRLTVV.

This clone was recorded a few times. The chain employs TRBV5-1 and TRBJ1-2; TRBD1 is a possible D gene (5 bases). The germline V gene has CDR1 SGHRS and CDR2 YFSETQ. V lost 0 bases to trimming and J lost 6 bases, with 9 bases between them. The CDR3 totals 13 residues. CDR3 bases: TGCGCCAGCAGCTTGGAAGGGGCTGATGGCTACACCTTC. This gives the protein CASSLEGADGYTF.